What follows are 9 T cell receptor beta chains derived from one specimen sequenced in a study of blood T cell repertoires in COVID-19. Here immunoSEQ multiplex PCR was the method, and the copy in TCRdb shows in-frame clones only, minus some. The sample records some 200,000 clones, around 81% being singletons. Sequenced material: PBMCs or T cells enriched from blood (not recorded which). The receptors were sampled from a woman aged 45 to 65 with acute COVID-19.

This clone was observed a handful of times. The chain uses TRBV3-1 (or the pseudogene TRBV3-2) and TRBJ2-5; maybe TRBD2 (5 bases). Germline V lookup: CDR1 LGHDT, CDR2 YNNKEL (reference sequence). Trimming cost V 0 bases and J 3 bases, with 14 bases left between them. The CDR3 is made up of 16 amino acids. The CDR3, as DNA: TGTGCCAGCAGCCAAGATCCCCTAGCTGGGAAAGAGACCCAGTACTTC. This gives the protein CASSQDPLAGKETQYF.

In nucleotides, the CDR3 is TGTGCCAGCAGACAGGGAAACACTGAAGCTTTCTTT. Protein product: CASRQGNTEAFF. The J gene is TRBJ1-1, the V gene TRBV6-6; tentative D call: TRBD1 (6 bases). V shed 6 bases and J shed 2 bases, with 7 bases lying between them. The CDR3 sequence is 12 residues long. Germline V lookup: CDR1 MNHNY, CDR2 SVGAGI (reference sequence).

CDR3 residues: CSASGDRATGELFF. CDR3 bases: TGCAGTGCTAGTGGGGACAGGGCCACCGGGGAGCTGTTTTTT. This chain uses TRBV20-1 with TRBJ2-2; TRBD1 aligns across 9 bases. Per germline, CDR1 DFQATT and CDR2 SNEGSKA (reference sequence). V lost 3 bases to trimming and J lost 4 bases; unmatched junction nucleotides: 3. CDR3 length equals 14 residues.

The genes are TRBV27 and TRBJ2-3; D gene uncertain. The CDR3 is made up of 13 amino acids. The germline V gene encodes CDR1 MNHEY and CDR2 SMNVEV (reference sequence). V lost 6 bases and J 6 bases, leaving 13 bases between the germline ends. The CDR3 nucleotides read TGTGCCAGCAGATCCAGACTTGTCGATACGCAGTATTTT. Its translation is CASRSRLVDTQYF.

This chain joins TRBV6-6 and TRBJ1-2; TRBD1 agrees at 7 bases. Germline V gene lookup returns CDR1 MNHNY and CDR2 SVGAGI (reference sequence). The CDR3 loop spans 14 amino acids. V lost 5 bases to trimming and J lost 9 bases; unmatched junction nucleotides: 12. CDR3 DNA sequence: TGTGCCAGCAGTCACCCGTCAGACAGGGAAAGCTACACCTTC. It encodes CASSHPSDRESYTF.

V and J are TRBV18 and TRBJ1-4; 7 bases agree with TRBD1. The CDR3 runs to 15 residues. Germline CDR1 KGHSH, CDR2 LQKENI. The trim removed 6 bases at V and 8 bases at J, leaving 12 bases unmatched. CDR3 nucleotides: TGTGCCAGCTCCCCGACGGGAGGGGGCGGCGAAAAACTGTTTTTT. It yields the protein CASSPTGGGGEKLFF.

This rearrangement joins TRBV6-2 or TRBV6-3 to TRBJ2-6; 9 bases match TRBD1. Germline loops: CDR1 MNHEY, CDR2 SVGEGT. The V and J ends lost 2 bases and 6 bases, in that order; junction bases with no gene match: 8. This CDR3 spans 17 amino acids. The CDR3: CASSYRDRALLANVLTF. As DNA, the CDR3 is TGTGCCAGCAGTTACCGGGACAGGGCCTTGTTGGCCAACGTCCTGACTTTC.

This CDR3 reads CASSLTQDEQYF. In DNA, the CDR3 is TGTGCCAGCAGTTTAACCCAGGACGAGCAGTACTTC. The rearrangement links TRBV12-3 or TRBV12-4 to TRBJ2-7; D ambiguous. V dropped 2 bases and J dropped 5 bases, with 7 bases sitting between them. There are 12 residues in the CDR3.

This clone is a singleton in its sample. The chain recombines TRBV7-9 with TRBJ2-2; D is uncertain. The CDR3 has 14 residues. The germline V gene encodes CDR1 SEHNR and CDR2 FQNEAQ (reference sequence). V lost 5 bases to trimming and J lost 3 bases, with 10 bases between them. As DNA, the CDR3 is TGTGCCAGCAGCGCCAACAGCTACACCGGGGAGCTGTTTTTT. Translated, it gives CASSANSYTGELFF.